This T cell receptor beta chain stems from a study of blood T cell repertoires in COVID-19. Study-wide background: PBMCs, B-cell-depleted T cells, or T cells were the source of the cDNA or gDNA that made up the material.

As handled by the study authors: By means of reference gene primer amplification, nucleated cell counts were estimated. Repertoires were generated with immunoSEQ multiplex PCR, while TCRdb's copy carries only in-frame clones and drops some. The D gene and trimming were derived from the DNA, and the V and J assignments and clone size from that table. The table has 120,000 to 150,000 clones, less than 90% seen once. The Seattle site enrolled patients during active infection and followed them longitudinally. The TCR comes from a man under 40 with COVID-19, enrolled during active disease. The sequencing input was peripheral blood.

CDR3: CAISGDRASSPLHF. DNA of the CDR3: TGTGCCATCAGTGGGGACAGGGCAAGCTCACCCCTCCACTTT. The chain combines TRBV10-3 with TRBJ1-6; 9 nucleotides line up with TRBD1. The CDR3 runs 14 residues. Looked up from germline, CDR1 is ENHRY and CDR2 is SYGVKD. The V segment lost 4 bases and the J segment 10 bases; nucleotides outside the gene matches: 5.